The 8 T cell receptor beta chains presented below share a single source sample, sequenced in a study of blood T cell repertoires in COVID-19. Profiled with immunoSEQ multiplex PCR; TCRdb holds only in-frame clones, not every one. This repertoire shows 150,000 to 250,000 clones, around 75% found once; its top ten account for approximately 6%. The material sequenced was peripheral blood. These receptors were collected from a woman aged 40 to 50 with COVID-19, enrolled during active disease.

The V and J genes are TRBV6-5 and TRBJ2-5; TRBD2 matches at 8 bases. Germline assignment: CDR1 MNHEY and CDR2 SVGAGI. CDR3 length equals 14 residues. J gave up 4 bases and V 6 bases, and 7 bases lay outside the gene matches. CDR3 region: CASSNRGGPETQYF. CDR3 nucleotides: TGTGCCAGCAGCAACCGGGGGGGCCCAGAGACCCAGTACTTC.

In its sample, this clone was seen a few times. The rearrangement uses TRBV15 and TRBJ2-7; TRBD1 aligns across 9 bases. This CDR3 is 15 amino acids long. The ends lost 1 base at V and 5 bases at J; junction bases unmatched: 6. Germline V gene lookup returns CDR1 LNHNV and CDR2 YYDKDF (reference sequence). The CDR3 bases are TGTGCCACCAGCAGAGTTGGGACAGGGACCCACGAGCAGTACTTC. The encoded protein is CATSRVGTGTHEQYF.

This chain links TRBV3-1 (or the pseudogene TRBV3-2) with TRBJ2-1, with 9 bases lining up with TRBD2. This CDR3 is built from 17 residues. J was trimmed by 2 bases and V by 0 bases; bases with no gene match: 5. Germline CDR1 is LGHDT and CDR2 is YNNKEL (reference sequence). The CDR3 sequence is CASSQDMVAGAYNEQFF. CDR3 bases: TGTGCCAGCAGCCAAGATATGGTAGCGGGGGCCTACAATGAGCAGTTCTTC.

This clone was recorded a few times. The J gene is TRBJ2-2, the V gene TRBV9; 8 bases align to TRBD2. The CDR3 sequence is 15 residues long. V dropped 6 bases and J dropped 6; count of bases not matched to a gene: 10. Looked up from germline, CDR1 is SGDLS and CDR2 is YYNGEE. In nucleotides, the CDR3 is TGTGCCAGCACCTCCCAGACTAGCGTCCCCGGGGAGCTGTTTTTT. Translating it yields CASTSQTSVPGELFF. Combining the CDR3 with reference TRBV9 and TRBJ2-2 gives the whole variable domain DSGVTQTPKHLITATGQRVTLRCSPRSGDLSVYWYQQSLDQGLQFLIQYYNGEERAKGNILERFSAQQFPDLHSELNLSSLELGDSALYFCASTSQTSVPGELFFGEGSRLTVL.

V is TRBV19 and J is TRBJ2-7, with TRBD2 matching over 12 bases. The CDR3 is 16 amino acids. Germline CDR1 reads LNHDA; CDR2 reads SQIVND (reference sequence). V dropped 5 bases and J dropped 2; count of bases not matched to a gene: 7. In DNA form, the CDR3 reads TGTGCCAGTAGTTGGGCGACTAGCGGGAGTACCTACGAGCAGTACTTC. This sequence encodes CASSWATSGSTYEQYF.

This clone was picked up a small number of times. The gene calls are TRBV5-5 and TRBJ1-5, with 7 bases lining up with TRBD1. The CDR3 has 15 residues. The V segment lost 4 bases and the J segment 4 bases; nucleotides outside the gene matches: 8. The germline CDR1 and CDR2 sequences are SGHKS and YYEKEE (reference sequence). The CDR3 here is CASSRTGDGNQPQHF. DNA for the CDR3: TGTGCCAGCAGCCGAACAGGGGACGGAAATCAGCCCCAGCATTTT.

The J gene is TRBJ2-5, the V gene TRBV4-2, with D perhaps TRBD2 (5 bases). The CDR3 extends over 14 amino acids. The germline V gene encodes CDR1 LGHNA and CDR2 YNFKEQ. V dropped 4 bases and J dropped 5 bases, with 14 bases sitting between them. Written as DNA, the CDR3 is TGTGCCAGCAGCCTGACTACCCCAAGGGAGACCCAGTACTTC. It specifies CASSLTTPRETQYF.

This clone has just one count. This rearrangement joins TRBV6-1 to TRBJ1-2; no clear D gene. V was pared by 2 bases and J by 4 bases, with 11 bases between. The CDR3 contains 14 residues. Germline V lookup: CDR1 MNHNS, CDR2 SASEGT. DNA for the CDR3: TGTGCCAGCAGTGAATTTCTGGCCACCTATGGCTACACCTTC. Protein: CASSEFLATYGYTF.